This is a list of T cell receptor beta chains from one sample in a study of naive and memory T cell subsets. TCRdb fed the UMI-ligation and nested PCR reads into MiXCR, producing one record per CDR3 protein. The sample yields around 30,000 distinct CDR3 sequences, about 6.2% seen once. Sequenced here: skin, sampled from a tuberculin skin test site. These receptors all stem from an adult in good health. CDR3s include the opening cysteine and the closing phenylalanine or tryptophan. The order of the fields is D gene, J gene, clone size, V gene, CDR3 protein, CDR3 DNA. D genes are given only for firm matches. A clone size is listed for some rows: how often the clone was seen (once, few, many), or a class if it is expanded.

- | TRBJ2-7 | many | TRBV27 | CASSFRGEGPYEQYF | TGTGCCAGCAGTTTTCGGGGTGAGGGGCCCTACGAGCAGTACTTC
- | TRBJ1-5 | medium-sized | TRBV27 | CASSLLGHKTWNQPQHF | TGTGCCAGCAGTTTACTGGGACACAAGACGTGGAATCAGCCCCAGCATTTT
- | TRBJ2-1 | few | TRBV2 | CASSGRASQLGDEQFF | TGTGCCAGCAGTGGGCGGGCTAGCCAGTTAGGGGATGAGCAGTTCTTC
TRBD2 | TRBJ2-5 | many | TRBV27 | CASSATSGWETQYF | TGTGCCAGCAGTGCTACTAGCGGATGGGAGACCCAGTACTTC
- | TRBJ2-1 | many | TRBV2 | CASSGGGARQGQNEQFF | TGTGCCAGCAGTGGGGGGGGCGCCAGACAGGGTCAGAATGAGCAGTTCTTC
TRBD1 | TRBJ2-7 | many | TRBV29-1 | CSVTGTGRTYEQYF | TGCAGCGTCACCGGGACAGGGAGAACCTACGAGCAGTACTTC
- | TRBJ2-2 | - | TRBV19 | CASSIVGVPIAGELFF | TGTGCCAGTAGTATAGTCGGAGTGCCGATCGCCGGGGAGCTGTTTTTT
TRBD1 | TRBJ2-1 | many | TRBV27 | CASSPRTGSSYNEQFF | TGTGCCAGCAGTCCTCGGACAGGGAGCTCCTACAATGAGCAGTTCTTC
TRBD1 | TRBJ1-1 | many | TRBV7-9 | CASSSTDRGLVEAFF | TGTGCCAGCAGCTCCACGGACAGGGGGCTTGTTGAAGCTTTCTTT
- | TRBJ2-3 | many | TRBV11-3 | CASRDGGTDTQYF | TGTGCCAGCCGGGACGGAGGCACAGATACGCAGTATTTT
TRBD1 | TRBJ1-4 | - | TRBV3-1 | CASSQDPTGVKEKLFF | TGTGCCAGCAGCCAGGACCCGACAGGGGTGAAGGAAAAACTGTTTTTT
- | TRBJ2-5 | few | TRBV7-9 | CASSFPLVTEETQYF | TGTGCCAGCAGCTTTCCTCTAGTAACCGAAGAGACCCAGTACTTC
TRBD1 | TRBJ2-3 | many | TRBV5-1 | CASSHLGQGITDTQYF | TGCGCCAGCAGCCACTTAGGACAGGGGATCACAGATACGCAGTATTTT
TRBD1 | TRBJ1-2 | many | TRBV5-1 | CASSLVGQGVIDLDGYTF | TGCGCCAGCAGCTTGGTGGGACAGGGGGTTATTGATCTCGATGGCTACACCTTC
- | TRBJ1-5 | many | TRBV4-1 | CASSTLGDSNQPQHF | TGCGCCAGCAGCACATTAGGGGACAGCAATCAGCCCCAGCATTTT
- | TRBJ2-3 | few | TRBV6-5 | CASSSYVADTQYF | TGTGCCAGCAGCAGTTACGTAGCAGATACGCAGTATTTT
TRBD1 | TRBJ2-7 | - | TRBV27 | CASSLRTGGPYEQYF | TGTGCCAGCAGCCTAAGGACAGGGGGGCCCTACGAGCAGTACTTC
- | TRBJ2-7 | many | TRBV19 | CAVADSYEQYF | TGTGCCGTAGCGGACTCCTACGAGCAGTACTTC
- | TRBJ2-4 | many | TRBV6-2/TRBV6-3 | CASWTPGRLAKNIQYF | TGTGCCAGCTGGACCCCTGGGAGGCTAGCCAAAAACATTCAGTACTTC
- | TRBJ1-3 | - | TRBV27 | CASSSLLDIGNTIYF | TGTGCCAGCAGTTCCCTCCTGGACATTGGAAACACCATATATTTT
TRBD1 | TRBJ2-3 | - | TRBV2 | CASSLQGARTDTQYF | TGTGCCAGCAGCCTACAGGGGGCTCGGACAGATACGCAGTATTTT
- | TRBJ2-7 | - | TRBV6-5 | CASSSGQPLFYEQYF | TGTGCCAGCAGTTCTGGACAGCCTTTATTCTACGAGCAGTACTTC
TRBD1 | TRBJ1-5 | few | TRBV6-2/TRBV6-3 | CASTGQVPNQPQHF | TGTGCCAGCACCGGACAGGTCCCGAATCAGCCCCAGCATTTT
TRBD2 | TRBJ2-7 | many | TRBV20-1 | CSASSGGSYEQYF | TGCAGTGCGTCCAGCGGGGGCTCCTACGAGCAGTACTTC
- | TRBJ2-2 | - | TRBV7-2 | CASSFSTGNTGELFF | TGTGCCAGCAGCTTTAGCACAGGGAACACCGGGGAGCTGTTTTTT
TRBD1 | TRBJ1-5 | few | TRBV7-2 | CASSLNPGQGNQPQHF | TGTGCCAGCAGCTTAAACCCGGGACAGGGGAATCAGCCCCAGCATTTT
- | TRBJ2-7 | many | TRBV5-5 | CASSINTNPYEQYF | TGTGCCAGCAGCATCAACACGAATCCATACGAGCAGTACTTC
- | TRBJ1-4 | few | TRBV14 | CASSHSSGTEDEKLFF | TGTGCCAGCAGCCACTCTTCCGGCACGGAAGATGAAAAACTGTTTTTT
- | TRBJ1-1 | many | TRBV7-2 | CASSLGVQRNTEAFF | TGTGCCAGCAGCTTAGGGGTACAGCGGAACACTGAAGCTTTCTTT
TRBD1 | TRBJ2-7 | - | TRBV5-5 | CASSGTGIYEQYF | TGTGCCAGCAGCGGGACAGGAATATACGAGCAGTACTTC
- | TRBJ2-7 | - | TRBV2 | CASSPIRGYGTYEQYF | TGTGCCAGCAGCCCGATACGGGGGTACGGGACCTACGAGCAGTACTTC
TRBD2 | TRBJ2-3 | large | TRBV5-1 | CASSSDFAGGHSTDTQYF | TGCGCCAGCAGCTCAGATTTTGCGGGGGGCCACAGCACAGATACGCAGTATTTT
TRBD2 | TRBJ2-4 | few | TRBV6-5 | CASRSNPGTSGGRSKNIQYF | TGTGCCAGCAGATCAAACCCCGGGACTAGCGGGGGCAGGTCCAAAAACATTCAGTACTTC
TRBD2 | TRBJ2-7 | many | TRBV2 | CASSVSRGVSYEQYF | TGTGCCAGCAGTGTTTCGCGGGGGGTCTCCTACGAGCAGTACTTC
- | TRBJ1-2 | many | TRBV20-1 | CSATGTGGYTF | TGCAGTGCAACTGGGACGGGCGGCTACACCTTC
TRBD2 | TRBJ2-3 | many | TRBV29-1 | CSVASGARSTDTQYF | TGCAGCGTCGCAAGCGGGGCCCGTAGCACAGATACGCAGTATTTT
- | TRBJ1-2 | many | TRBV6-1 | CASSLTEPGYTF | TGTGCCAGCAGTCTAACAGAGCCCGGCTACACCTTC
TRBD2 | TRBJ2-1 | many | TRBV20-1 | CSARDPSGGRDEQFF | TGCAGTGCTAGAGATCCCAGCGGGGGCAGGGATGAGCAGTTCTTC
TRBD2 | TRBJ2-5 | medium-sized | TRBV7-9 | CASSFPGLEKTQYF | TGTGCCAGCAGCTTCCCGGGACTAGAAAAGACCCAGTACTTC
TRBD2 | TRBJ2-1 | - | TRBV5-4 | CASSSGLAGAGGEQFF | TGTGCCAGCAGCTCGGGACTAGCGGGGGCCGGGGGAGAGCAGTTCTTC
TRBD1 | TRBJ1-2 | - | TRBV6-6 | CASSPTGDYGYTF | TGTGCCAGCAGTCCGACAGGGGACTATGGCTACACCTTC
- | TRBJ1-5 | few | TRBV27 | CASAGTSNQPQHF | TGTGCCAGCGCAGGGACCAGCAATCAGCCCCAGCATTTT
TRBD1 | TRBJ2-6 | many | TRBV7-9 | CASSLHRGSGANVLTF | TGTGCCAGCAGCTTACACAGGGGCTCCGGGGCCAACGTCCTGACTTTC
TRBD1 | TRBJ1-5 | - | TRBV20-1 | CSARDWGGQDSNQPQHF | TGCAGTGCTAGAGATTGGGGGGGACAGGATAGCAATCAGCCCCAGCATTTT
- | TRBJ2-2 | - | TRBV6-5 | CASSSRFTGELFF | TGTGCCAGCAGTTCCAGATTCACCGGGGAGCTGTTTTTT
TRBD1 | TRBJ2-5 | many | TRBV25-1 | CASSEGQGFETQYF | TGTGCCAGCAGTGAAGGACAGGGGTTTGAGACCCAGTACTTC
- | TRBJ1-6 | many | TRBV3-1 | CASSPGHNSPLHF | TGTGCCAGCAGCCCGGGACACAATTCACCCCTCCACTTT
- | TRBJ1-2 | few | TRBV11-2 | CASSSSHRDGYTF | TGTGCCAGCAGCTCCTCTCACAGGGACGGCTACACCTTC
- | TRBJ1-2 | once | TRBV20-1 | CSGFRAANYGYTF | TGCAGTGGATTTCGGGCGGCGAACTATGGCTACACCTTC